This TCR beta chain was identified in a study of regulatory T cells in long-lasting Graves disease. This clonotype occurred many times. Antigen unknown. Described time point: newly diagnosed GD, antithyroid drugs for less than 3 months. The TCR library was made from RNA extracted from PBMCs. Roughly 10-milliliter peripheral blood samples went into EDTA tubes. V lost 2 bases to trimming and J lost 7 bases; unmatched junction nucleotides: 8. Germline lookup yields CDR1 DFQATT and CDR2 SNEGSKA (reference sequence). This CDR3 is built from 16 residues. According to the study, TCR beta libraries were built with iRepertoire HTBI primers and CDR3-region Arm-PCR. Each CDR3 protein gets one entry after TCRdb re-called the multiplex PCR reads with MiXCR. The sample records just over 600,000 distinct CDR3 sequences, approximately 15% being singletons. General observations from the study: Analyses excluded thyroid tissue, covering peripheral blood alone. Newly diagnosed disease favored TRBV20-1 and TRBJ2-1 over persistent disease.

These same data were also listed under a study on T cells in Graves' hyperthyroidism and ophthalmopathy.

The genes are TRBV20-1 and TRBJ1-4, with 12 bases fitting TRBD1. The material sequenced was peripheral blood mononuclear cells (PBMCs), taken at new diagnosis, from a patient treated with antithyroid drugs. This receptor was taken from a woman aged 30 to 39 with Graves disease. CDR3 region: CSARMGQGAWSEKLFF. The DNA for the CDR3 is TGCAGTGCTAGAATGGGACAGGGGGCGTGGAGTGAAAAACTGTTTTTT.